This T cell receptor (beta chain) was observed in a study of molecular identifiers for immune sequencing clone quantification. This CDR3 has 13 residues. Germline V gives CDR1 SGHTA, CDR2 FQGNSA. V was pared by 5 bases and J by 9 bases, with 15 bases between. This clonotype has a handful of counts. TCRdb ran MiXCR on the PCR reads and lists one entry per CDR3 protein. The sample comprises over 550,000 distinct CDR3 sequences, over 25% of which are singletons, and about 0.73% rests with the top ten. The chain uses TRBV7-2 and TRBJ2-3; D is possibly TRBD2 (6 bases). Sequenced input: naive CD8+ T cells from blood, with Jurkat cell RNA spiked in. Subset meaning: FACS-sorted CD8+CD4-CCR7+CD45RA+ naive T cells. This TCR was recovered from a human donor in good health. Some libraries in this study had Jurkat cell RNA spiked in. The CDR3 bases are TGTGCCAGCAGCCGATGGGGGGAGGACACGCAGTATTTT. Protein: CASSRWGEDTQYF.